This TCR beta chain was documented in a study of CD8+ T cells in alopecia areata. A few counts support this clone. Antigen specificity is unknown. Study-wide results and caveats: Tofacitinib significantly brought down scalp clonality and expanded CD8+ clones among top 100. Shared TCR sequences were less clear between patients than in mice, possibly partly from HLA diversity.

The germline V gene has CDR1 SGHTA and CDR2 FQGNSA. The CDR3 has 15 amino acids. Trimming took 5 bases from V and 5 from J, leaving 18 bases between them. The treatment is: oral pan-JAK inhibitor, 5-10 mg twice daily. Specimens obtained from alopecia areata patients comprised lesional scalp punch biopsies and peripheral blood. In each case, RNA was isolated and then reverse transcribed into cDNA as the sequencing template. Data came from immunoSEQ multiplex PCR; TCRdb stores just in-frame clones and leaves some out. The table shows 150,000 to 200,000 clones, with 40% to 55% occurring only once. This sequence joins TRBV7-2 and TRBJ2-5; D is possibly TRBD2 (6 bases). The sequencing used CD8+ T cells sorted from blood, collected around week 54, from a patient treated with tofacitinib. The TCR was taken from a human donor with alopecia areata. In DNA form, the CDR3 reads TGTGCCAGCAGCCTAGGACTCGGCGGGATGGAGACCCAGTACTTC. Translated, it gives CASSLGLGGMETQYF.